This TCR beta chain emerged from a study of human T cells and chemical hapten exposure. This clonotype appeared a few times. TCRdb fed the RACE reads into MiXCR, producing one record per CDR3 protein. Seen here are about 82,000 distinct CDR3 sequences, 8.5% to 12% observed once, and the top ten hold 5%. Described time point: patch test 2, 6 weeks after DPC sensitization. This sample's treatment: therapeutic diphenylcyclopropenone sensitization with weekly scalp DPC. Researchers extracted total RNA from unfractionated whole blood. Here the sequenced sample was whole blood, taken in connection with sensitization to the hapten diphenylcyclopropenone (DPC). This TCR was sampled from a woman in her 50s with alopecia areata. Some clones in this sample may be carry-over from other donors' samples.

The CDR3 protein is CSVEDASGANEQFF. The CDR3 bases are TGCAGCGTTGAAGATGCGTCAGGGGCTAATGAGCAGTTCTTC. This rearrangement joins TRBV29-1 to TRBJ2-1, with a possible D match to TRBD1 (6 bases). The V and J ends lost 0 bases and 7 bases respectively, with 13 bases between them. Germline values: CDR1 SQVTM, CDR2 ANQGSEA. CDR3 length: 14 amino acids.